This T cell receptor (beta chain) is from a study of T-cell memory formation after mild COVID-19. A 5'RACE reaction primed in the constant segment made cDNA libraries of TCR alpha and TCR beta, and these carried sample barcodes and UMIs. A single record per CDR3 protein comes from TCRdb applying MiXCR to the 5' RACE reads. Of 300,000 to 400,000 distinct CDR3 sequences in the sample, about a sixth are singletons; the top ten hold around 22%. Regarding this clonotype: Its target is unknown.

This CDR3 is 16 amino acids long. CDR1 and CDR2 (germline): SEHNR, FQNEAQ (reference sequence). With 6 bases clipped from V and 0 bases from J, the junction kept 6 bases outside the gene matches. Study findings and constraints: Some clones that responded turned up in pre-infection memory, which suggests that cross-reactive memory joined in.

Sequenced: PBMCs or a T cell subset sorted from them (not recorded which). This TCR came from a young man who had mild COVID-19 (a few samples of this study predate the infection). Cell type and time point are not known. This chain uses TRBV7-9 with TRBJ2-3, with 10 bases lining up with TRBD2. CDR3 residues: CASSPLAGISTDTQYF. The CDR3 DNA reads as TGTGCCAGCAGTCCACTAGCGGGGATTAGCACAGATACGCAGTATTTT.